The T cell receptor beta chain under discussion was sequenced for a study of blood T cell repertoires in COVID-19. TCRdb's table, derived via immunoSEQ multiplex PCR, lists solely in-frame clones and lacks some. The sample shows approximately 150,000 clones, around 83% of them seen only once. Sample: peripheral blood. The TCR comes from a woman between 70 and 85 years old who had recovered from COVID-19.

CDR3 amino acids: CASSHPRTGTDTQYF. In DNA, the CDR3 is TGTGCCAGCAGTCACCCCCGGACAGGGACGGATACGCAGTATTTT. This chain links TRBV6-5 with TRBJ2-3; 8 nucleotides match TRBD1. There are 15 residues in the CDR3. The J segment lost 6 bases and the V segment lost 5 bases, leaving 10 bases of the junction unmatched. The germline V gene encodes CDR1 MNHEY and CDR2 SVGAGI.